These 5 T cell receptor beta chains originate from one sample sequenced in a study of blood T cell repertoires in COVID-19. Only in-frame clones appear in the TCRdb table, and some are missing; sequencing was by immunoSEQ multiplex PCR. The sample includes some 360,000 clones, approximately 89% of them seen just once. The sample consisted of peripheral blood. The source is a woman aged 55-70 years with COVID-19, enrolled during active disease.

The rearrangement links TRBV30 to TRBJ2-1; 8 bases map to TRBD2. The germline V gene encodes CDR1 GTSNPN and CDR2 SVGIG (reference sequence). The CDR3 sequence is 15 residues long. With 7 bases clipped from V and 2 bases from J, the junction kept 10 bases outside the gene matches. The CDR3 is CAFPVSGDPYNEQFF. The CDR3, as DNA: TGTGCCTTCCCCGTTAGCGGGGACCCCTACAATGAGCAGTTCTTC.

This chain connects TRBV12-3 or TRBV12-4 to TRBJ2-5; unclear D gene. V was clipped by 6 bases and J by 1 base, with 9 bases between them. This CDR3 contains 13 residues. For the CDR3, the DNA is TGTGCCAGCAGCCCCCTCAGCCAAGAGACCCAGTACTTC. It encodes CASSPLSQETQYF.

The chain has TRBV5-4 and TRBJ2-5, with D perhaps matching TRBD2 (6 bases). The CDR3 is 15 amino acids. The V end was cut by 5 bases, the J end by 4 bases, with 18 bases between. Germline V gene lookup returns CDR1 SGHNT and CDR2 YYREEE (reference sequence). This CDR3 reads CASRSGTLTVETQYF. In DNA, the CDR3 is TGTGCCAGCAGATCCGGGACTTTGACGGTAGAGACCCAGTACTTC.

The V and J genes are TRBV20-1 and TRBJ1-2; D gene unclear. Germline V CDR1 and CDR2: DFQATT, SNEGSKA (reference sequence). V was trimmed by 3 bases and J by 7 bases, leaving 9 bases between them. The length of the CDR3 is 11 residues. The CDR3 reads CSARVDGGYTF. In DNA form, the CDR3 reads TGCAGTGCTAGGGTAGATGGTGGCTACACCTTC.

The CDR3 loop is CASSLHRGQAGELFF. The CDR3 DNA reads as TGTGCCAGCAGCCTCCACAGGGGGCAAGCCGGGGAGCTGTTTTTT. V usage is TRBV16 and J usage is TRBJ2-2; 9 bases are shared with TRBD1. The CDR3 length is 15 residues. The germline CDR1 and CDR2 sequences are KGHSY and FQNENV. The V and J ends lost 4 bases and 6 bases, in that order; junction bases with no gene match: 6.